A selection of T cell receptor beta chains follows, all from one sample in a study of blood T cell repertoires in COVID-19. Produced via immunoSEQ multiplex PCR; TCRdb's table is partial and in-frame only. The sample holds roughly 150,000 clones; roughly 91% are singletons and the top ten take about 2.9%. Sequenced material: peripheral blood. All receptors come from a man aged 55-75 years with active or convalescent COVID-19. The CDR3 runs from the conserved cysteine through the conserved F or W. D genes are given only for firm matches. A clone size is listed for some rows: how often the clone was seen (once, few, many), or a class if it is expanded.

CDR3 DNA,CDR3 protein,V gene,J gene,clone size,D gene
TGTGCCAGCAGTTTGGAGCACCTCTCTGGAAACACCATATATTTT,CASSLEHLSGNTIYF,TRBV28,TRBJ1-3,.,.
TGTGCCAGCAGAGGGACAGGGGGACAGCCCCAGCATTTT,CASRGTGGQPQHF,TRBV6-5,TRBJ1-5,once,TRBD1
TGTGCCAGCAGCCAGGAGGGAAGGGCAGATACGCAGTATTTT,CASSQEGRADTQYF,TRBV4-2,TRBJ2-3,.,.
TGTGCCAGCAGCCCAAAGAACACCGGGGAGCTGTTTTTT,CASSPKNTGELFF,TRBV7-2,TRBJ2-2,.,.
TGTGCCAGCAGCGTAGGGAACGCGGGCACTGAAGCTTTCTTT,CASSVGNAGTEAFF,TRBV9,TRBJ1-1,.,.
TGCGCCAGCGGACTAGGGGCCAGGGACTATGGCTACACCTTC,CASGLGARDYGYTF,TRBV5-1,TRBJ1-2,few,.
TGTGCCACCCGGGGGGGTCACAATAATTCACCCCTCCACTTT,CATRGGHNNSPLHF,TRBV2,TRBJ1-6,.,.
TGTGCCACCAGTGATCCGACAGAACCCTACGGGGAGCAGTACTTC,CATSDPTEPYGEQYF,TRBV24-1,TRBJ2-7,.,.
TGTGCCAGCAGTTACCGTAGCGGGGACTTTGACGAGCAGTACTTC,CASSYRSGDFDEQYF,TRBV9,TRBJ2-7,.,TRBD2
TGTGCCACCAGTGATGCAACAGGGGCAAGCTATGGCTACACCTTC,CATSDATGASYGYTF,TRBV24-1,TRBJ1-2,.,TRBD1
TGTGCCAGCAGCTTTAGCGGGGGGCCGTATGTGACCCAGTACTTC,CASSFSGGPYVTQYF,TRBV28,TRBJ2-5,.,TRBD2
TGTGCCAGCAGCTTCGGAGACACCGGGGAGCTGTTTTTT,CASSFGDTGELFF,TRBV7-6,TRBJ2-2,.,.
TGTGCCAGCAGCTTAAGAAAGTGGGAGAGTTGGGAGACCCAGTACTTC,CASSLRKWESWETQYF,TRBV7-9,TRBJ2-5,many,.
TGCGCCAGCAGAGAGGAGGGAGGGGCGGAAGAGACCCAGTACTTC,CASREEGGAEETQYF,TRBV5-1,TRBJ2-5,.,TRBD2
TGTGCCACTGCAAGGGGGGGACCTGGCGCCGGGGAGCTGTTTTTT,CATARGGPGAGELFF,TRBV9,TRBJ2-2,.,.
TGTGCCAGCAGCCCAGGGGGTAGCAATCAGCCCCAGCATTTT,CASSPGGSNQPQHF,TRBV4-2,TRBJ1-5,.,TRBD1
TGTGCCACCAGCAGAGTCCAACGACAGAACACTGAAGCTTTCTTT,CATSRVQRQNTEAFF,TRBV15,TRBJ1-1,once,.
TGCGCCAGCAGCGATCTAGCCCACGGGTCAGATACGCAGTATTTT,CASSDLAHGSDTQYF,TRBV5-1,TRBJ2-3,.,.
TGTGCCAGCAGCCCCGGGGGGGCCTCGGAGACCCAGTACTTC,CASSPGGASETQYF,TRBV11-3,TRBJ2-5,.,TRBD2
TGCAGCGTCCGCCCCCCGGGACAGAGCTACGAGCAGTACTTC,CSVRPPGQSYEQYF,TRBV29-1,TRBJ2-7,.,TRBD1
TGTGCCAGCACCCCTGACACCAACTATGGCTACACCTTC,CASTPDTNYGYTF,TRBV28,TRBJ1-2,.,.
TGTGCCAGCAGCCCCCCCAGGGGGTACAGAACCGGGGAGCTGTTTTTT,CASSPPRGYRTGELFF,TRBV28,TRBJ2-2,.,TRBD1
TGTGCCAGCAGTTTTCTATCAGGAGCGGGAGTAAGAAATGAGCAGTTCTTC,CASSFLSGAGVRNEQFF,TRBV28,TRBJ2-1,.,TRBD2
TGCGCCAGCAGCTTGGTGCCGGGATTCAACACTGAAGCTTTCTTT,CASSLVPGFNTEAFF,TRBV5-1,TRBJ1-1,.,.
TGTGCCAGCAGAGAACAGGTCCTCTCCTACAATGAGCAGTTCTTC,CASREQVLSYNEQFF,TRBV2,TRBJ2-1,once,.
TGTGCCAGCAGAAGTCTCGGAGGTGCTGGCTACACCTTC,CASRSLGGAGYTF,TRBV2,TRBJ1-2,.,.
TGTGCCAGCAGCCAAGTCAGAGCAGCGAGTGGTGGACTAGCGGGATCCAGGGCCTACGAGCAGTACTTC,CASSQVRAASGGLAGSRAYEQYF,TRBV4-2,TRBJ2-7,.,TRBD2
TGTGCCAGCAGTGTAGCGGGAGGCTTTCAGTACTTC,CASSVAGGFQYF,TRBV2,TRBJ2-7,once,TRBD2
TGTGCCAGCAGTTACCGGGACAGCCTCTATGGCTACACCTTC,CASSYRDSLYGYTF,TRBV27,TRBJ1-2,.,TRBD1
TGCGCCAGCAGCCAATATCGCGGGAGGGAGTCGGACACCGGGGAGCTGTTTTTT,CASSQYRGRESDTGELFF,TRBV5-1,TRBJ2-2,.,TRBD2
TGCAGCGGGACAGGGGGCGGTGAGCAGTTCTTC,CSGTGGGEQFF,TRBV29-1,TRBJ2-1,.,TRBD1
TGTGCCAGCAGTTCCCGGACAGGGGTTCTCTACGAGCAGTACTTC,CASSSRTGVLYEQYF,TRBV28,TRBJ2-7,.,TRBD1
TGTGCCAGCAGTTTAACGACAGGGCGCTCACCCCTCCACTTT,CASSLTTGRSPLHF,TRBV28,TRBJ1-6,.,TRBD1
TGTGCCAGCAGTGACAGGGTCTCTGGGGCCAACGTCCTGACTTTC,CASSDRVSGANVLTF,TRBV6-1,TRBJ2-6,.,.
TGTGCCAGCAGTTACACCCGAGGGGGGAACACCGGGGAGCTGTTTTTT,CASSYTRGGNTGELFF,TRBV6-5,TRBJ2-2,.,.
TGTGCCAGCAGGCTCCGGGGAGGGACTAATGAAAAACTGTTTTTT,CASRLRGGTNEKLFF,TRBV6-5,TRBJ1-4,.,.
TGTGCCAGCCGACAGGCCCCCAGTCAGCCCCAGCATTTT,CASRQAPSQPQHF,TRBV2,TRBJ1-5,.,.
TGTGCCAGCAGCCTCCGGGGGGGTACGAAGTCCTACAATGAGCAGTTCTTC,CASSLRGGTKSYNEQFF,TRBV7-3,TRBJ2-1,once,TRBD2
TGTGCCAGCAGCTTAGCGTTACTAGCGGTCTACGAGCAGTACTTC,CASSLALLAVYEQYF,TRBV7-2,TRBJ2-7,.,TRBD2
TGTGCCAGCAGTACCTTAGGCGATGCCCAGGGGGGCTACACCTTC,CASSTLGDAQGGYTF,TRBV28,TRBJ1-2,.,.
TGTGCCAGCAGCTTGGCCGACAGTTCCCAAGAGACCCAGTACTTC,CASSLADSSQETQYF,TRBV5-6,TRBJ2-5,.,.
TGTGCCACCAGTGATCCCCGTTCGGGACAGTACAATGAGCAGTTCTTC,CATSDPRSGQYNEQFF,TRBV24-1,TRBJ2-1,.,TRBD1